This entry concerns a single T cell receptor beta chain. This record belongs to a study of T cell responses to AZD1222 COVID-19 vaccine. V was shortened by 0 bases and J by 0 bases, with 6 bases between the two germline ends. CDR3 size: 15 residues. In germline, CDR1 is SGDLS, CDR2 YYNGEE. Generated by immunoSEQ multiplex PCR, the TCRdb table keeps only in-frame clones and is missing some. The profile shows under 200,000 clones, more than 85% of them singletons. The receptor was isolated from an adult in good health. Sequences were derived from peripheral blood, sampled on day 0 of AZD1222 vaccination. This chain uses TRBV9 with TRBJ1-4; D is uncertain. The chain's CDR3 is CASSVGISTNEKLFF. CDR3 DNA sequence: TGTGCCAGCAGCGTAGGGATTTCAACTAATGAAAAACTGTTTTTT.